One sample yielded the 24 T cell receptor beta chains listed below, sequenced in a study of PD-L1 blockade in urothelial cancer. Some clones are missing from TCRdb's copy, which holds only in-frame ones; the method was immunoSEQ multiplex PCR. The data contain about 95,000 clones, around 87% of them singletons. Time point indicated: pretreatment peripheral blood. This specimen consisted of PBMCs, obtained around atezolizumab (anti-PD-L1) treatment. These receptors were collected from a man in his sixties with urothelial cancer.

This chain uses TRBV6-6 with TRBJ1-5; 7 nucleotides match TRBD1. The V and J ends lost 6 bases and 4 bases, in that order; junction bases with no gene match: 9. CDR3 length: 15 amino acids. The germline gives CDR1 MNHNY, CDR2 SVGAGI (reference sequence). CDR3 sequence (DNA): TGTGCCAGCAGACACCACGACAGGGAAAATCAGCCCCAGCATTTT. Translated, it gives CASRHHDRENQPQHF.

The chain uses TRBV7-2 and TRBJ2-5; D is possibly TRBD2 (6 bases). Germline V gene lookup returns CDR1 SGHTA and CDR2 FQGNSA. Trimming left V 2 bases short and J 7 bases short, with 14 bases between. This CDR3 region has 14 residues. The CDR3 loop reads CASSLTPGLPTQYF. The CDR3 bases are TGTGCCAGCAGCTTAACACCGGGACTCCCGACCCAGTACTTC.

The rearrangement uses TRBV30 and TRBJ1-4, with 7 nucleotides matching TRBD1. Looked up from germline, CDR1 is GTSNPN and CDR2 is SVGIG (reference sequence). This CDR3 contains 14 residues. Unmatched junction bases numbered 6, after V lost 5 bases and J lost 3 bases. The CDR3 DNA follows: TGTGCCTGGGCCAAGGGGGCCGCTAATGAAAAACTGTTTTTT. This translates into CAWAKGAANEKLFF.

The genes are TRBV5-1 and TRBJ2-1; a possible D gene is TRBD1 (6 bases). This CDR3 spans 13 amino acids. From germline, CDR1 is SGHRS and CDR2 YFSETQ. V gave up 0 bases and J gave up 8 bases, with 9 bases separating them. CDR3 nucleotide sequence: TGCGCCAGCAGCTTGGACAGGGTGGATGAGCAGTTCTTC. Its translation: CASSLDRVDEQFF.

V is TRBV5-5 and J is TRBJ2-7; 9 nucleotides align to TRBD1. V was pared by 4 bases and J by 3 bases, with 5 bases of the junction left unmatched. This CDR3 is 14 amino acids long. Germline CDR1 is SGHKS and CDR2 is YYEKEE (reference sequence). CDR3 sequence reads: CASSAAGQGYEQYF. In DNA, the CDR3 is TGTGCCAGCAGCGCGGCGGGACAGGGCTACGAGCAGTACTTC.

The rearrangement joins TRBV12-2 to TRBJ2-5; the DNA was not compared with TRBD2, the D call given in the table. TRBV12-2 represents a pseudogene. The CDR3 is made up of 24 amino acids. The CDR3 nucleotides read TGTGCAAGTCGCTTCGGGACTAGCGGGGGACGATGTCCGCCAAGGGGTAGTAGTCGGGAGACCCAGTACTTC. Translating it yields CASRFGTSGGRCPPRGSSRETQYF.

The rearrangement joins TRBV27 to TRBJ1-3, with 7 bases identical to TRBD1. V trimming: 5 bases; J trimming: 6 bases; junction bases outside the gene matches: 7. Looked up from germline, CDR1 is MNHEY and CDR2 is SMNVEV (reference sequence). CDR3 length: 14 amino acids. This chain's CDR3 is CASSTRDSLNTIYF. The CDR3 DNA is TGTGCCAGCAGTACCCGGGACAGTTTAAACACCATATATTTT.

In this sample, this clone turned up once. This chain links TRBV6-5 with TRBJ2-1; 9 bases are shared with TRBD1. The CDR3 contains 16 residues. Looked up from germline, CDR1 is MNHEY and CDR2 is SVGAGI. V was pared by 0 bases and J by 8 bases, with 8 bases of the junction left unmatched. The CDR3: CASSYSIGTGRDEQFF. Written as DNA, the CDR3 is TGTGCCAGCAGTTACTCGATCGGGACAGGGCGGGATGAGCAGTTCTTC.

This chain joins TRBV29-1 and TRBJ2-3, with TRBD1 as a possible D gene (6 bases). V was trimmed by 6 bases and J by 2 bases, leaving 9 bases between them. Germline V gives CDR1 SQVTM, CDR2 ANQGSEA. The CDR3 extends over 12 amino acids. The CDR3 coding sequence is TGCAGCGTGGGGGACAACACAGATACGCAGTATTTT. This gives the protein CSVGDNTDTQYF.

The chain carries TRBV15 and TRBJ2-1; possible D gene TRBD2, 6 bases. Germline CDR1 and CDR2: LNHNV and YYDKDF (reference sequence). V lost 5 bases and J lost 6, with 20 bases in between. The CDR3 spans 16 residues. The CDR3: CATSSRSTFGGNEQFF. The CDR3 DNA sequence: TGTGCCACCAGCTCCCGATCCACCTTCGGGGGCAATGAGCAGTTCTTC.

The rearrangement links TRBV25-1 to TRBJ2-2; no definite D call. This CDR3 is built from 16 residues. Germline values: CDR1 MGHDK, CDR2 SYGVNS. Trimming took 2 bases from V and 2 from J, leaving 12 bases between them. The DNA for the CDR3 is TGTGCCAGCAGTGAAACCTTCCTAGATAACACCGGGGAGCTGTTTTTT. Protein product: CASSETFLDNTGELFF.

The rearrangement links TRBV5-5 to TRBJ2-5; tentatively, D is TRBD2 (7 bases). The ends were cut back, 3 bases at V and 5 bases at J, with 14 bases in the middle. Germline V gives CDR1 SGHKS, CDR2 YYEKEE (reference sequence). CDR3 length: 14 amino acids. CDR3 sequence (DNA): TGTGCCAGCAGCTCCTGGGGGGGGCAGGAGACCCAGTACTTC. This codes for CASSSWGGQETQYF.

The chain uses TRBV5-1 and TRBJ2-1; TRBD2 matches at 16 bases. V gave up 4 bases and J gave up 8 bases; unmatched junction bases: 6. Looked up from germline, CDR1 is SGHRS and CDR2 is YFSETQ. The CDR3 sequence is 16 residues long. CDR3 sequence (DNA): TGCGCCAGCAGCGCGGGACTAGCGGGGGGGACCGATGAGCAGTTCTTC. This codes for CASSAGLAGGTDEQFF.

The chain carries TRBV10-2 and TRBJ2-1; D may be TRBD2 (5 bases). This CDR3 is 14 amino acids long. Germline V CDR1 and CDR2: WSHSY, SAAADI. Trimming took off 4 bases at V and 2 bases at J, with 9 bases between the two ends. The CDR3 nucleotides are TGCGCCAGCAGTGCTGGGAGAGCCTACAATGAGCAGTTCTTC. Its protein product is CASSAGRAYNEQFF.

The J gene is TRBJ2-7, the V gene TRBV4-3; TRBD2 agrees at 12 bases. Germline CDR1 is LGHNA and CDR2 is YSLEER. V was clipped by 1 base and J by 3 bases; unmatched bases: 4. The CDR3 is 16 residues long. CDR3 sequence reads: CASSQVRTSGVYEQYF. DNA for the CDR3: TGCGCCAGCAGCCAAGTGCGGACTAGCGGGGTCTACGAGCAGTACTTC.

The chain couples TRBV30 to TRBJ1-6, with TRBD1 matching over 8 bases. Germline V gene lookup returns CDR1 GTSNPN and CDR2 SVGIG (reference sequence). The CDR3 runs to 14 residues. Trimming cost V 3 bases and J 6 bases; bases outside gene matches: 4. The CDR3 loop reads CAWRRTGINSPLHF. Here the CDR3 DNA reads TGTGCCTGGAGACGGACAGGGATTAATTCACCCCTCCACTTT.

J is TRBJ2-1 and V is TRBV5-4; D may be TRBD1 (5 bases). The CDR3 has 13 residues. Per germline, CDR1 SGHNT and CDR2 YYREEE (reference sequence). Trimming took off 2 bases at V and 5 bases at J, with 8 bases between the two ends. CDR3 in DNA: TGTGCCAGCAGCTTCGCCAGGGACAATGAGCAGTTCTTC. Amino acid sequence: CASSFARDNEQFF.

In this sample, this clone turned up once. The CDR3 coding sequence is TGTGCCAGCAGCCTAGGACTACCCCGCACAGATACGCAGTATTTT. Its protein product is CASSLGLPRTDTQYF. The rearrangement links TRBV7-8 to TRBJ2-3; D perhaps matches TRBD2 (6 bases). Trimming took 5 bases from V and 1 from J, leaving 13 bases between them. The CDR3 length is 15 residues. The germline CDR1 and CDR2 sequences are SGHVS and FQNEAQ.

The chain combines TRBV30 with TRBJ2-7; possible D gene TRBD1, 6 bases. Germline loops: CDR1 GTSNPN, CDR2 SVGIG (reference sequence). V lost 8 bases to trimming and J lost 6 bases, with 20 bases between them. The CDR3 is 13 amino acids. CDR3 DNA sequence: TGTGCCGGTTCCAGTACAGGGTCCGTCGAGCAGTACTTC. Translated: CAGSSTGSVEQYF.

The gene calls are TRBV7-8 and TRBJ1-5; TRBD1 is a possible D gene (5 bases). This CDR3 is 12 amino acids long. Per germline, CDR1 SGHVS and CDR2 FQNEAQ. V was cut by 5 bases and J by 10 bases, with 12 bases left in between. CDR3 sequence: CASSLQVSPQHF. The CDR3 nucleotides read TGTGCCAGCAGCCTACAGGTGTCTCCCCAGCATTTT. Full variable domain (remainder filled in from reference TRBV7-8 and TRBJ1-5): GAGVSQSPRYKVAKRGQDVALRCDPISGHVSLFWYQQALGQGPEFLTYFQNEAQLDKSGLPSDRFFAERPEGSVSTLKIQRTQQEDSAVYLCASSLQVSPQHFGDGTRLSIL.

This chain connects TRBV7-2 to TRBJ1-1, with TRBD1 matching 8 bases. Germline V gene sequence: CDR1 SGHTA, CDR2 FQGNSA. The junction had 7 bases not matched to a gene; V was cut back by 7 bases and J by 3 bases. The CDR3 extends over 14 amino acids. CDR3 in DNA: TGTGCCAGCAACCTCGACAGGGGATACACTGAAGCTTTCTTT. Amino acids: CASNLDRGYTEAFF. The whole variable domain, remainder taken from reference TRBV7-2 and TRBJ1-1, is GAGVSQSPSNKVTEKGKDVELRCDPISGHTALYWYRQSLGQGLEFLIYFQGNSAPDKSGLPSDRFSAERTGGSVSTLTIQRTQQEDSAVYLCASNLDRGYTEAFFGQGTRLTVV.

This clone has just one count. V is TRBV14 and J is TRBJ2-1; 13 positions agree with TRBD2. CDR3 length: 16 residues. Per the germline V gene, CDR1 is SGHDN and CDR2 is FVKESK. The V gene end was trimmed by 3 bases and the J gene end by 6 bases; junction bases not matched to a gene: 5. This CDR3 reads CASSQAGLAGVNEQFF. The CDR3 bases are TGTGCCAGCAGCCAGGCCGGACTAGCGGGAGTCAATGAGCAGTTCTTC.

This clone was counted many times. The CDR3 nucleotides read TGTGCCAGCGGGGACAGGTCCGGCTACACCTTC. Its protein product is CASGDRSGYTF. The J gene is TRBJ1-2, the V gene TRBV6-5; the match to TRBD1 covers 8 bases. From germline, CDR1 is MNHEY and CDR2 SVGAGI. This CDR3 contains 11 residues. V trimming: 8 bases; J trimming: 8 bases; junction bases outside the gene matches: 4.

The chain joins TRBV7-2 to TRBJ2-5; 8 nucleotides agree with TRBD1. CDR1 is SGHTA, CDR2 FQGNSA, per germline. Losses at the gene ends were 1 base for V and 4 bases for J; bases not matched to a gene: 8. The CDR3 spans 16 residues. The CDR3 sequence: CASSLVAGGASETQYF. Here the CDR3 DNA reads TGTGCCAGCAGCTTAGTGGCAGGGGGCGCATCAGAGACCCAGTACTTC.